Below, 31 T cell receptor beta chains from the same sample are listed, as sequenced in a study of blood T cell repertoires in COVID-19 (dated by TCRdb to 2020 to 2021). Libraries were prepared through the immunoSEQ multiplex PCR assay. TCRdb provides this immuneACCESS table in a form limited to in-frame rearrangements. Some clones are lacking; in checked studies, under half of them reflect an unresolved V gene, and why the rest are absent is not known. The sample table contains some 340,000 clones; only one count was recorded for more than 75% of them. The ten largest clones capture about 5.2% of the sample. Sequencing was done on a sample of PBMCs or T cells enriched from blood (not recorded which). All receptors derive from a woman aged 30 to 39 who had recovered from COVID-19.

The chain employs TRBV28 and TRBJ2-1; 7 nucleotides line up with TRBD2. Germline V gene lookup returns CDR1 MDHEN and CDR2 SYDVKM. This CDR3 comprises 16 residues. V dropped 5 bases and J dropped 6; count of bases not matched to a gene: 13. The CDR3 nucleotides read TGTGCCAGCAGTCCCCAGGGAGGGGCCCGTGTCAATGAGCAGTTCTTC. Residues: CASSPQGGARVNEQFF.

The CDR3 sequence: CASSLWSSRGSSYTF. The DNA for the CDR3 is TGTGCCAGCAGTTTATGGAGCTCCAGGGGTTCGAGCTACACCTTC. The genes are TRBV28 and TRBJ1-2, with D possibly being TRBD1 (6 bases). The CDR3 runs to 15 residues. CDR1 MDHEN and CDR2 SYDVKM come from the germline V gene. V lost 0 bases, J lost 9 bases, and 17 bases lay in between.

For the CDR3, the DNA is TGCGCCAGCAGCTGGGTAACTGGGACAGGGAATCAGCCCCAGCATTTT. The encoded protein is CASSWVTGTGNQPQHF. This chain joins TRBV5-1 and TRBJ1-5; 9 bases match TRBD1. Germline CDR1 reads SGHRS; CDR2 reads YFSETQ. The V gene end was trimmed by 3 bases and the J gene end by 4 bases; junction bases not matched to a gene: 8. The CDR3 is 16 amino acids. Variable domain in full (rest from reference TRBV5-1 and TRBJ1-5): KAGVTQTPRYLIKTRGQQVTLSCSPISGHRSVSWYQQTPGQGLQFLFEYFSETQRNKGNFPGRFSGRQFSNSRSEMNVSTLELGDSALYLCASSWVTGTGNQPQHFGDGTRLSIL.

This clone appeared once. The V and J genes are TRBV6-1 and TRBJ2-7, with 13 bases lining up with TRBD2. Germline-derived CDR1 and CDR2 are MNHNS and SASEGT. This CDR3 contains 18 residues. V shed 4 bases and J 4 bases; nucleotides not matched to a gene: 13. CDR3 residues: CASSAPIPGLAGHYEQYF. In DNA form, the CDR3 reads TGTGCCAGCAGTGCACCAATACCGGGACTAGCGGGGCATTACGAGCAGTACTTC.

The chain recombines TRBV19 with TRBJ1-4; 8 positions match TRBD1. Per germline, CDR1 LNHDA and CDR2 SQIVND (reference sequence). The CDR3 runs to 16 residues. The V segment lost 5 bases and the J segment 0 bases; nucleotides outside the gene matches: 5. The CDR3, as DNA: TGTGCCAGTAGTTTTGGACAGGGAGCAACTAATGAAAAACTGTTTTTT. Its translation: CASSFGQGATNEKLFF.

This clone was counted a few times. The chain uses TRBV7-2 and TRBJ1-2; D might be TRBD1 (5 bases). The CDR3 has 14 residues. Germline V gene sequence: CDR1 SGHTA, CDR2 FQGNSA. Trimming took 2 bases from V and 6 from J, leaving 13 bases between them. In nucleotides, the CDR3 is TGTGCCAGCAGCTTACAGCGGGGGGTGGATGGCTACACCTTC. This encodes CASSLQRGVDGYTF. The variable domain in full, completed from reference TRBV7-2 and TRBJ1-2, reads GAGVSQSPSNKVTEKGKDVELRCDPISGHTALYWYRQSLGQGLEFLIYFQGNSAPDKSGLPSDRFSAERTGGSVSTLTIQRTQQEDSAVYLCASSLQRGVDGYTFGSGTRLTVV.

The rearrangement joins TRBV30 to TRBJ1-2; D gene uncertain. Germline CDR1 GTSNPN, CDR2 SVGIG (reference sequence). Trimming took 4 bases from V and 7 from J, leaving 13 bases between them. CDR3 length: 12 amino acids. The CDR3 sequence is CAWIQVEGGYTF. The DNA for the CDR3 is TGTGCCTGGATTCAGGTGGAGGGTGGCTACACCTTC. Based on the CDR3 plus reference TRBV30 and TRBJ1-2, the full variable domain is SQTIHQWPATLVQPVGSPLSLECTVEGTSNPNLYWYRQAAGRGLQLLFYSVGIGQISSEVPQNLSASRPQDRQFILSSKKLLLSDSGFYLCAWIQVEGGYTFGSGTRLTVV.

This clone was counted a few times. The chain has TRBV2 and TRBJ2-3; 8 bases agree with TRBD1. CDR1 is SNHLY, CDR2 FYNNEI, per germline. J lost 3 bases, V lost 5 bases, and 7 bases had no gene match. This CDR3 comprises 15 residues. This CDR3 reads CASSLVGQGTDTQYF. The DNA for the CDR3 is TGTGCCAGCAGTTTGGTCGGACAGGGAACAGATACGCAGTATTTT.

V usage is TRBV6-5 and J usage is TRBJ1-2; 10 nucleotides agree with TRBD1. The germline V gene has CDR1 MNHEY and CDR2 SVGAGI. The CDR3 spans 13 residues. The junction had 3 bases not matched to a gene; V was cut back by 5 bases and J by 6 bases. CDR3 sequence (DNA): TGTGCCAGCAGTATGACAGGGGGCAATGGCTACACCTTC. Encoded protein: CASSMTGGNGYTF.

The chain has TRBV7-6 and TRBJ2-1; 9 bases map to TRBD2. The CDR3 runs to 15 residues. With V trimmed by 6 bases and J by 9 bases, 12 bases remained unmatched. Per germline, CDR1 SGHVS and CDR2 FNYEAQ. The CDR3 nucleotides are TGTGCCAGCAGACAGGGAGGCGGGGGGGCCGGTGAGCAGTTCTTC. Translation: CASRQGGGGAGEQFF.

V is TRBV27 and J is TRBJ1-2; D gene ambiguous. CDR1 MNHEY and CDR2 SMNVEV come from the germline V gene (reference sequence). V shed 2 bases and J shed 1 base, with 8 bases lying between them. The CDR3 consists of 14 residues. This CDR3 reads CASSLSAFNYGYTF. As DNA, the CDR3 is TGTGCCAGCAGTTTAAGCGCCTTTAACTATGGCTACACCTTC.

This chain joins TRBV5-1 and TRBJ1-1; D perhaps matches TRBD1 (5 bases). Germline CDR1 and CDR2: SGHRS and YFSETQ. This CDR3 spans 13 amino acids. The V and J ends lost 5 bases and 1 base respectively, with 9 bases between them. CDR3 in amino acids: CASRGGANTEAFF. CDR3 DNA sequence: TGCGCCAGCAGGGGAGGGGCGAACACTGAAGCTTTCTTT.

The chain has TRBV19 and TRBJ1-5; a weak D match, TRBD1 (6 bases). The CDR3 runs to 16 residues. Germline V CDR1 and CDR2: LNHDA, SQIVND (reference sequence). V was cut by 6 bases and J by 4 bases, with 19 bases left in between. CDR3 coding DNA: TGTGCCAGTAGGAAACACCAGGGGAGGGTAAATCAGCCCCAGCATTTT. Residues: CASRKHQGRVNQPQHF.

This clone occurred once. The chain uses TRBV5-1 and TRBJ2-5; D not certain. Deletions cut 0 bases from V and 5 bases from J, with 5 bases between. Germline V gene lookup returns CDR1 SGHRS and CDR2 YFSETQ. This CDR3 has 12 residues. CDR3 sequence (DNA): TGCGCCAGCAGCTTGGACTACGAGACCCAGTACTTC. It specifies CASSLDYETQYF. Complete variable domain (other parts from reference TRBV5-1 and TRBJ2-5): KAGVTQTPRYLIKTRGQQVTLSCSPISGHRSVSWYQQTPGQGLQFLFEYFSETQRNKGNFPGRFSGRQFSNSRSEMNVSTLELGDSALYLCASSLDYETQYFGPGTRLLVL.

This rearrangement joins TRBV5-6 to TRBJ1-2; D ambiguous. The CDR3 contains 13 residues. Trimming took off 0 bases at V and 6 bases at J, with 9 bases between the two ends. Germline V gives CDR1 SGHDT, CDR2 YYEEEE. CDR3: CASSLGQINGYTF. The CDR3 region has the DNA TGTGCCAGCAGCTTGGGGCAGATAAATGGCTACACCTTC.

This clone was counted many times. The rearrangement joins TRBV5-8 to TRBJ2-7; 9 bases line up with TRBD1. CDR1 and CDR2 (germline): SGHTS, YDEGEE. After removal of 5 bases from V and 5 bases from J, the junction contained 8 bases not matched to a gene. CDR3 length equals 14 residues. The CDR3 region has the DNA TGTGCCAGCAGTCGAGGACAGGGGAGGAACGAGCAGTACTTC. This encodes CASSRGQGRNEQYF.

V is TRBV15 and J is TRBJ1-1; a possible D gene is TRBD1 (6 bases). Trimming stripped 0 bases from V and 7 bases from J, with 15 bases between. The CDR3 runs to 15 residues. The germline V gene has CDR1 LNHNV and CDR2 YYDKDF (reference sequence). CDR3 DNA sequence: TGTGCCACCAGCAGAGATCACGGGGGGCGAGGTGAAGCTTTCTTT. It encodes CATSRDHGGRGEAFF.

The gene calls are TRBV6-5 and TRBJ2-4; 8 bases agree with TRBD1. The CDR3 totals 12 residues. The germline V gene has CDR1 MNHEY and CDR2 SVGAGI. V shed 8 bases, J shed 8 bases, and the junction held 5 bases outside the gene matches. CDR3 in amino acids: CASGQGQYIQYF. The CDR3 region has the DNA TGTGCCAGCGGACAGGGTCAATACATTCAGTACTTC.

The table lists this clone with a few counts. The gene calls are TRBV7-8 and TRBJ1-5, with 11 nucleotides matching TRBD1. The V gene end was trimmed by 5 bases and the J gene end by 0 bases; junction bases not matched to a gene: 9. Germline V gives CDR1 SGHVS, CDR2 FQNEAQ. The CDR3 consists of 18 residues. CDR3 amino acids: CASSPGQGATLSNQPQHF. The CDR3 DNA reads TGTGCCAGCAGCCCCGGACAGGGGGCGACCCTTAGCAATCAGCCCCAGCATTTT. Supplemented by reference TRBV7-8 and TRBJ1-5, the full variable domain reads GAGVSQSPRYKVAKRGQDVALRCDPISGHVSLFWYQQALGQGPEFLTYFQNEAQLDKSGLPSDRFFAERPEGSVSTLKIQRTQQEDSAVYLCASSPGQGATLSNQPQHFGDGTRLSIL.

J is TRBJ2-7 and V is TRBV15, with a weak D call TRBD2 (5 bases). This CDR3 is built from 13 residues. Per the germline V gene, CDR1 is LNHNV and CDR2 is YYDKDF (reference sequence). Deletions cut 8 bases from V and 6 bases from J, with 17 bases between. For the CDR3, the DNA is TGTGCCACCGCAGCCATTCCCCGGGGCGAGCAGTACTTC. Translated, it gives CATAAIPRGEQYF.

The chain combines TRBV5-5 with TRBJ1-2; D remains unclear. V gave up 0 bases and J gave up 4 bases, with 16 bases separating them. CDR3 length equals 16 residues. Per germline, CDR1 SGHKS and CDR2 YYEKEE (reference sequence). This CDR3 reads CASSLARGVWGYGYTF. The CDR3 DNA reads TGTGCCAGCAGCTTGGCCCGGGGAGTTTGGGGCTATGGCTACACCTTC.

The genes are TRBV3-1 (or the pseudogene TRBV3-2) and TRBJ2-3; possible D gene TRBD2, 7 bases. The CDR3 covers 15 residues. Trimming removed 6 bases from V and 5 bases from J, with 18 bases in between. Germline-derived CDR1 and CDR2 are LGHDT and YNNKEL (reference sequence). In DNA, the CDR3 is TGTGCCAGCAGTCGAAAGGGGGGGCCGGGAGATACGCAGTATTTT. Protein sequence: CASSRKGGPGDTQYF.

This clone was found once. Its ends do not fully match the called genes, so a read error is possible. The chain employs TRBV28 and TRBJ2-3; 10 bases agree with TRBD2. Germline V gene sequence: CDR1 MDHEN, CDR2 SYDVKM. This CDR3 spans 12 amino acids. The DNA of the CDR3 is TGTGCCAGCAGTCCCGGGCTAGCGGGGGTCCCGTTT. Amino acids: CASSPGLAGVPF.

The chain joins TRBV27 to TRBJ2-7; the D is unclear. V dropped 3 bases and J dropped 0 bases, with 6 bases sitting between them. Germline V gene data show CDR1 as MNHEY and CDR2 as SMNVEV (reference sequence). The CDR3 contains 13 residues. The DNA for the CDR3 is TGTGCCAGCAGTTTGGCCAGCTCCTACGAGCAGTACTTC. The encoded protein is CASSLASSYEQYF.

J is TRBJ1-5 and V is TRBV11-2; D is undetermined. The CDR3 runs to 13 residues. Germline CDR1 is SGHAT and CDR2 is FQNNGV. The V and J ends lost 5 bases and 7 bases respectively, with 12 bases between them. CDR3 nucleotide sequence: TGTGCCAGCAGCCCAGCCCCAGGCCAGCCCCAGCATTTT. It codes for CASSPAPGQPQHF.

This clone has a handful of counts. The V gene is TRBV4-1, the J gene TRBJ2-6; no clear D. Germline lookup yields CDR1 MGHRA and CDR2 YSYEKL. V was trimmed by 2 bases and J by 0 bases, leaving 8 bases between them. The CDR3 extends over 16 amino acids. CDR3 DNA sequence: TGCGCCAGCAGCCAACCACGGGTCTCTGGGGCCAACGTCCTGACTTTC. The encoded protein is CASSQPRVSGANVLTF.

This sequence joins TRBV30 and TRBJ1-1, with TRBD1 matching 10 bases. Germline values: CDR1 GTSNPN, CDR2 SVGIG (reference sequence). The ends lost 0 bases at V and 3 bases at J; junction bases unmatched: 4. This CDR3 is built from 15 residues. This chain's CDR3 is CAWSVGTGVDTEAFF. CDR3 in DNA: TGTGCCTGGAGTGTCGGGACAGGGGTCGACACTGAAGCTTTCTTT.

The CDR3 here is CASSETTGPRGETQYF. The DNA for the CDR3 is TGTGCCAGCAGTGAAACAACAGGTCCCCGGGGGGAGACCCAGTACTTC. This sequence joins TRBV2 and TRBJ2-5, with D possibly TRBD2 on 6 matching bases. CDR1 is SNHLY, CDR2 FYNNEI, per germline. Trimming took 2 bases from V and 5 from J, leaving 18 bases between them. The CDR3 runs to 16 residues.

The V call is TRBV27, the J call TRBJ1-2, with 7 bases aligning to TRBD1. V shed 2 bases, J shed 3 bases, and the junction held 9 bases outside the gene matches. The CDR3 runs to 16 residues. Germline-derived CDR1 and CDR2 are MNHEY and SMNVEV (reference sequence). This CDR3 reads CASSLTYRGSDYGYTF. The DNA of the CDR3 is TGTGCCAGCAGTTTAACATACAGGGGATCGGACTATGGCTACACCTTC.

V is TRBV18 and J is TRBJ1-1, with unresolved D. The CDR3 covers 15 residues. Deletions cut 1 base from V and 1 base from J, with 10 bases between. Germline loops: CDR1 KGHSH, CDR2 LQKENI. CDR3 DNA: TGTGCCAGCTCACCACTTCTGGCGGGGAACACTGAAGCTTTCTTT. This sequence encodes CASSPLLAGNTEAFF.

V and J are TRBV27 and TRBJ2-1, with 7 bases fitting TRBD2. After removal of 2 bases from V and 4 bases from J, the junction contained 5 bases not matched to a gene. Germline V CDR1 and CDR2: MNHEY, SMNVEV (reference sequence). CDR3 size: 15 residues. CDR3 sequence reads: CASSLKVGGYNEQFF. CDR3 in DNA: TGTGCCAGCAGTTTAAAGGTCGGGGGGTACAATGAGCAGTTCTTC.